The rows below give T cell receptor beta chains drawn from one sample of a study of blood T cell repertoires in COVID-19. Clones were read by immunoSEQ multiplex PCR, and TCRdb kept only the in-frame ones, dropping some. The repertoire holds 55,000 to 85,000 clones, with more than 65% as singletons. The sequenced sample was peripheral blood. The source is a woman in her 70s with acute or convalescent COVID-19. Both conserved end residues are part of each CDR3. D genes are given only for firm matches. Size is omitted from some rows. Given values are once, few, many or a class for expanded clones.

V gene,clone size,J gene,D gene,CDR3 protein,CDR3 DNA
TRBV4-3,.,TRBJ2-3,TRBD1,CASSQDRGRTDTQYF,TGCGCCAGCAGCCAGGACAGGGGGCGCACAGATACGCAGTATTTT
TRBV19,.,TRBJ1-1,TRBD1,CASSQDTPGQGTFF,TGTGCCAGTAGCCAAGATACTCCGGGACAGGGAACTTTCTTT
TRBV2,.,TRBJ1-4,.,CASSAGPTNEKLFF,TGTGCCAGCTCCGCAGGGCCAACTAATGAAAAACTGTTTTTT
TRBV19,.,TRBJ2-2,.,CASSPLNTGELFF,TGTGCCAGTAGTCCCCTAAACACCGGGGAGCTGTTTTTT
TRBV20-1,.,TRBJ2-7,TRBD2,CSASPSGGPYEQYF,TGCAGTGCTAGTCCCAGCGGGGGCCCCTACGAGCAGTACTTC
TRBV9,.,TRBJ2-1,.,CASSGRVNEQFF,TGTGCCAGCAGCGGCAGGGTCAATGAGCAGTTCTTC
TRBV5-5,.,TRBJ2-5,.,CASSSVAIQETQYF,TGTGCCAGCAGCTCGGTCGCTATTCAAGAGACCCAGTACTTC
TRBV5-6,.,TRBJ2-1,.,CASSSTYNEQFF,TGTGCCAGCAGCTCAACATACAATGAGCAGTTCTTC
TRBV9,.,TRBJ1-2,.,CASSVGGGENYGYTF,TGTGCCAGCAGCGTAGGTGGGGGGGAAAACTATGGCTACACCTTC
TRBV27,.,TRBJ1-1,.,CASSFRAPLEAFF,TGTGCCAGCAGTTTCAGGGCCCCTCTTGAAGCTTTCTTT
TRBV2,.,TRBJ2-5,TRBD1,CASMDGTGMETQYF,TGTGCCAGCATGGATGGGACAGGGATGGAGACCCAGTACTTC
TRBV19,few,TRBJ1-2,TRBD1,CASSILPGQGAGVYGYTF,TGTGCCAGTAGTATACTTCCGGGACAGGGAGCGGGCGTCTATGGCTACACCTTC
TRBV3-1/TRBV3-2,.,TRBJ2-7,.,CASSQRPAGTTYEQYF,TGTGCCAGCAGCCAAAGGCCGGCAGGAACGACCTACGAGCAGTACTTC
TRBV9,.,TRBJ2-3,TRBD1,CASSVGVGQGTDTQYF,TGTGCCAGCAGCGTAGGGGTTGGACAGGGCACAGATACGCAGTATTTT
TRBV7-2,.,TRBJ2-2,TRBD1,CASSPPGTGGGLTGELFF,TGTGCCAGCAGCCCACCCGGGACAGGGGGGGGACTAACCGGGGAGCTGTTTTTT
TRBV3-1/TRBV3-2,once,TRBJ1-2,.,CASSQGTDYGYTF,TGTGCCAGCAGCCAAGGGACAGACTATGGCTACACCTTC
TRBV5-1,.,TRBJ2-1,TRBD2,CASSGSGGYNEQFF,TGCGCCAGCAGCGGGAGCGGGGGCTACAATGAGCAGTTCTTC
TRBV2,.,TRBJ2-1,TRBD2,CASSEARLAGDNEQFF,TGTGCCAGCAGTGAAGCCAGGCTAGCGGGAGACAATGAGCAGTTCTTC
TRBV6-2/TRBV6-3,few,TRBJ1-5,TRBD1,CASSYGGTDQPQHF,TGTGCCAGCAGTTATGGGGGGACAGATCAGCCCCAGCATTTT
TRBV7-8,once,TRBJ2-7,.,CASSLGQGGPYEQYF,TGTGCCAGCAGCTTGGGGCAGGGTGGCCCCTACGAGCAGTACTTC
TRBV2,.,TRBJ1-1,.,CASSVTTGEAFF,TGTGCCAGCAGTGTAACAACAGGCGAAGCTTTCTTT
TRBV5-8,.,TRBJ2-1,.,CASSLGTLATYNEQFF,TGTGCCAGCAGCTTGGGAACGTTGGCAACCTACAATGAGCAGTTCTTC
TRBV30,.,TRBJ1-2,.,CAWSAGQFNYGYTF,TGTGCCTGGAGTGCCGGACAGTTTAACTATGGCTACACCTTC
TRBV6-5,.,TRBJ2-1,TRBD2,CASSYGRESGNEQFF,TGTGCCAGCAGTTACGGGCGGGAGTCTGGGAATGAGCAGTTCTTC
TRBV3-1/TRBV3-2,.,TRBJ2-7,TRBD1,CASSQDLMRGREYEQYF,TGTGCCAGCAGCCAAGATCTTATGAGGGGGCGCGAGTACGAGCAGTACTTC
TRBV10-2,.,TRBJ1-6,.,CASSEPLTGSYNSPLHF,TGCGCCAGCAGTGAGCCCTTAACAGGGTCCTATAATTCACCCCTCCACTTT
TRBV3-1/TRBV3-2,.,TRBJ2-7,.,CASSRELQSSYEQYF,TGTGCCAGCAGCCGGGAGCTCCAAAGCTCCTACGAGCAGTACTTC
TRBV7-3,.,TRBJ2-5,TRBD2,CASSLTPTSGPQYF,TGTGCCAGCAGCTTAACGCCGACTAGCGGGCCCCAGTACTTC
TRBV3-1/TRBV3-2,.,TRBJ2-1,TRBD1,CASSQHRQGSGYNEQFF,TGTGCCAGCAGCCAGCACAGACAGGGGAGCGGCTACAATGAGCAGTTCTTC
TRBV7-9,few,TRBJ1-2,.,CASSLEDSRNNGYTF,TGTGCCAGCAGCTTAGAAGACAGCCGGAATAATGGCTACACCTTC